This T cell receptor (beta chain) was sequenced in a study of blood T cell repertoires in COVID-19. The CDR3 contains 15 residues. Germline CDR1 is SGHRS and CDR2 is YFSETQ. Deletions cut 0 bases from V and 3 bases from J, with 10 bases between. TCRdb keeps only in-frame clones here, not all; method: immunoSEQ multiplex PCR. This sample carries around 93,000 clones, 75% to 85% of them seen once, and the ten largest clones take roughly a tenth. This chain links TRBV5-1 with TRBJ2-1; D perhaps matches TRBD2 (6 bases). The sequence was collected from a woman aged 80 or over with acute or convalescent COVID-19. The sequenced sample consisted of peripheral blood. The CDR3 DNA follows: TGCGCCAGCAGCTTGGCGGGGGACGACTACAATGAGCAGTTCTTC. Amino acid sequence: CASSLAGDDYNEQFF.